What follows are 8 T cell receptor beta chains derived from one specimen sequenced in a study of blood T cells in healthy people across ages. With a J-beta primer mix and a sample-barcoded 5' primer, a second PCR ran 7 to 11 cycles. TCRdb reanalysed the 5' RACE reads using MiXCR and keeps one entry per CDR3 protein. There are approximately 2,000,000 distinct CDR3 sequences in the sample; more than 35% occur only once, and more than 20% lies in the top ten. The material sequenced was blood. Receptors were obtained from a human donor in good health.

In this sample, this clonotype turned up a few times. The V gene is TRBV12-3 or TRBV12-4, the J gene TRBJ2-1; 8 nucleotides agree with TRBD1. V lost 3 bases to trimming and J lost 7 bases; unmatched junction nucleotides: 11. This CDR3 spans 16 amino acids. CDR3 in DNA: TGTGCCAGCAGTTTTGGCCAGGGGGCGGGTAGAAATGAGCAGTTCTTC. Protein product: CASSFGQGAGRNEQFF.

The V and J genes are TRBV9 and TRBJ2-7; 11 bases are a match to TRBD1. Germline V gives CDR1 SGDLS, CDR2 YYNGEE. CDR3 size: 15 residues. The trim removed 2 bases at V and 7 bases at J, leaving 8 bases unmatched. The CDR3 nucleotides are TGTGCCAGCAGCGTTAGCGGGACAGGGGGGGAAGAGCAGTACTTC. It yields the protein CASSVSGTGGEEQYF.

The CDR3 here is CASSLVGTGDTQYF. The CDR3 DNA follows: TGTGCCAGCAGTTTAGTCGGGACAGGAGATACGCAGTATTTT. The chain joins TRBV27 to TRBJ2-3; 8 nucleotides match TRBD1. J was trimmed by 5 bases and V by 2 bases; bases with no gene match: 3. The CDR3 has 14 amino acids. From germline, CDR1 is MNHEY and CDR2 SMNVEV (reference sequence).

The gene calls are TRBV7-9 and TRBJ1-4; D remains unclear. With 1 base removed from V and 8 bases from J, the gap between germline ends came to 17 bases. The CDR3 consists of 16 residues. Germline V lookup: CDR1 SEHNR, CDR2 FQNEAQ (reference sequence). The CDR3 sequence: CASSLGSSQEGEKLFF. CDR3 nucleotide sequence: TGTGCCAGCAGCTTAGGATCGAGCCAGGAAGGCGAAAAACTGTTTTTT.

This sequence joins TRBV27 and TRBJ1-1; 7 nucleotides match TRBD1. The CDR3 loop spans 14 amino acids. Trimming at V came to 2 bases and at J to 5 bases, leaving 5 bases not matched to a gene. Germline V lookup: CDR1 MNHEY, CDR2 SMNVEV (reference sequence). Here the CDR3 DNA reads TGTGCCAGCAGTTTACGGGGACAGTATACTGAAGCTTTCTTT. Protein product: CASSLRGQYTEAFF.

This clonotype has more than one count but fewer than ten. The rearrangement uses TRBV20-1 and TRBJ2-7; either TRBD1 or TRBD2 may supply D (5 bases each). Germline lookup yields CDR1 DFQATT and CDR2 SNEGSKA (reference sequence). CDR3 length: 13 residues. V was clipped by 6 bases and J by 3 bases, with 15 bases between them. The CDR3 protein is CSARFGGDYEQYF. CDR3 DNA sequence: TGCAGTGCCAGATTTGGGGGAGACTACGAGCAGTACTTC.

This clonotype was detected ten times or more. The CDR3 reads CASSRQGGRETQYF. CDR3 nucleotides: TGTGCCAGCAGCCGTCAAGGGGGGAGAGAGACCCAGTACTTC. The V call is TRBV7-2, the J call TRBJ2-5; D is possibly TRBD1 or TRBD2 (6 bases each). There are 14 residues in the CDR3. The V end was cut by 5 bases, the J end by 4 bases, with 14 bases between. CDR1 SGHTA and CDR2 FQGNSA come from the germline V gene.

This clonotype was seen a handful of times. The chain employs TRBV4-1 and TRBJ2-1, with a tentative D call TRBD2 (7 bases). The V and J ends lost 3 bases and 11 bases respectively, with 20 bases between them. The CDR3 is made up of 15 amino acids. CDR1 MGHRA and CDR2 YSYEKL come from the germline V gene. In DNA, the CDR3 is TGCGCCAGCAGCCAGGTACGGGGGGCCAGTTTTAAGCAGTTCTTC. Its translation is CASSQVRGASFKQFF.